Sequencing of this TCR beta chain was carried out in a study of cytomegalovirus exposure and HLA in healthy donors. Study-level findings and limits: The tendency of first-cohort TCR clusters to co-occur in the 110 or so validation repertoires emerged from a later analysis.

Separation from the roughly 690-subject first cohort characterized the roughly 120-subject validation cohort, to which the donors belonged. This CDR3 is built from 14 residues. V lost 4 bases and J lost 5; bases outside the gene matches: 6. Germline CDR1 SGHNT, CDR2 YYREEE (reference sequence). TCRdb's table, derived via immunoSEQ multiplex PCR, lists solely in-frame clones and lacks some. The table records tens of thousands of clones, more than 70% of them present only once. A word on this clone: Antigen specificity is unknown.

The TCR comes from a woman younger than 35 in good health and CMV-seropositive. The material sequenced was PBMCs. The chain links TRBV5-4 to TRBJ2-7; 10 bases are a match to TRBD2. The CDR3: CASSPSLAGDEQYF. The DNA of the CDR3 is TGTGCCAGCAGCCCGAGCCTAGCGGGGGACGAGCAGTACTTC.